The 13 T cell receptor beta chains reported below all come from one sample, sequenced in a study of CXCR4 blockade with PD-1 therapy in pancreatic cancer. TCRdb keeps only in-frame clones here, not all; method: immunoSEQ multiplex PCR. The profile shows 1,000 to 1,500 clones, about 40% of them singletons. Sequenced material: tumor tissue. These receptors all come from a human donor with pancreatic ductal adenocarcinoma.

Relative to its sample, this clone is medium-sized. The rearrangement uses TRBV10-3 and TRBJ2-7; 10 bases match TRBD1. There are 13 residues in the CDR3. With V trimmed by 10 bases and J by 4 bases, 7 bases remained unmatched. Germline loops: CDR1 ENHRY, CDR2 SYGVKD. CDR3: CASQGQGSYEQYF. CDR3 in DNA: TGTGCCAGCCAGGGACAGGGGTCTTACGAGCAGTACTTC.

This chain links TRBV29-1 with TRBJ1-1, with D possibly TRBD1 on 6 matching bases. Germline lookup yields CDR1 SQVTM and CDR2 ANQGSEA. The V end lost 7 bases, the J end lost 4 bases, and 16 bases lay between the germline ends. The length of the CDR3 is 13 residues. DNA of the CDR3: TGCAGCGGATCCGGGACACTGGGCACTGAAGCTTTCTTT. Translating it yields CSGSGTLGTEAFF.

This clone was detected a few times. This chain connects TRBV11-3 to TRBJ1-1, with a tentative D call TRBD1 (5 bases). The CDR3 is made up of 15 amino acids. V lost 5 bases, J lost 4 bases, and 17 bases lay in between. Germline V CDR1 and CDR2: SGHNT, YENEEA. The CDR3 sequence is CASSAGTGLATEAFF. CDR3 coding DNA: TGTGCCAGCAGCGCCGGGACTGGGCTTGCCACTGAAGCTTTCTTT.

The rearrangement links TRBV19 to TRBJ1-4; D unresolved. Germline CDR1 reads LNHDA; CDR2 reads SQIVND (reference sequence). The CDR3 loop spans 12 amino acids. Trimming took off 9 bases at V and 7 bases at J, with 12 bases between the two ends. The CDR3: CASSGRGEKLFF. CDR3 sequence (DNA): TGTGCCAGCTCCGGACGGGGTGAAAAACTGTTTTTT. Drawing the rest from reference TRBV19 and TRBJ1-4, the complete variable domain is DGGITQSPKYLFRKEGQNVTLSCEQNLNHDAMYWYRQDPGQGLRLIYYSQIVNDFQKGDIAEGYSVSREKKESFPLTVTSAQKNPTAFYLCASSGRGEKLFFGSGTQLSVL.

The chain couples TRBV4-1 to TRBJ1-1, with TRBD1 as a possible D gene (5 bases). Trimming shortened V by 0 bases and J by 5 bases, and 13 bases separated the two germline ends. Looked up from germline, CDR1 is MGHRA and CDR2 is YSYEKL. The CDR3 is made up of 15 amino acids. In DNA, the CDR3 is TGCGCCAGCAGCCAAGATAGGGGCATTAAGACTGAAGCTTTCTTT. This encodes CASSQDRGIKTEAFF.

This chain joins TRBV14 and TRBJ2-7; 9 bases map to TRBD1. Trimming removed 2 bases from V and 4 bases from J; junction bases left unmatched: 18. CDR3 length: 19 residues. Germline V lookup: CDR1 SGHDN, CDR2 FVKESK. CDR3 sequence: CASSQSQRNRGTGFYEQYF. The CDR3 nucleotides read TGTGCCAGCAGCCAATCACAGCGAAACCGGGGGACAGGGTTTTACGAGCAGTACTTC.

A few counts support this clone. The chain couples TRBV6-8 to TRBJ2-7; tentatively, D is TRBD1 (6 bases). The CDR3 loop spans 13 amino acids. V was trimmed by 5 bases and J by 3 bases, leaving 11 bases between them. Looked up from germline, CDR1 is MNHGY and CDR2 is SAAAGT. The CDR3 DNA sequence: TGTGCCAGCAGTGCCGGCAGGGGCTACGAGCAGTACTTC. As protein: CASSAGRGYEQYF.

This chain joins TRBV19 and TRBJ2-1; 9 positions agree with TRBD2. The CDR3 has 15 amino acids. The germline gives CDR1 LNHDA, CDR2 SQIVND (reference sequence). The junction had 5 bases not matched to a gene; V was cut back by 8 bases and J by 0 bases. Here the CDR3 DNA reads TGTGCCAGTCAGCTTAGCGGGAGCTCCTACAATGAGCAGTTCTTC. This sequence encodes CASQLSGSSYNEQFF. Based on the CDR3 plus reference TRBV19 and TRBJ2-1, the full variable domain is DGGITQSPKYLFRKEGQNVTLSCEQNLNHDAMYWYRQDPGQGLRLIYYSQIVNDFQKGDIAEGYSVSREKKESFPLTVTSAQKNPTAFYLCASQLSGSSYNEQFFGPGTRLTVL.

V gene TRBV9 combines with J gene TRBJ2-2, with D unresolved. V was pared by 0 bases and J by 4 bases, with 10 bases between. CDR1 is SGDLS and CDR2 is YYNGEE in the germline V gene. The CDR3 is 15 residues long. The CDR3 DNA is TGTGCCAGCAGCGTAGAGGATCAGCTCACCGGGGAGCTGTTTTTT. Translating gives CASSVEDQLTGELFF.

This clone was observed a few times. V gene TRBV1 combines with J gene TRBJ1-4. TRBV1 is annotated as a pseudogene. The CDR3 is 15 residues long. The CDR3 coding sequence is TGCGCCAGCAGCCAAGAAGGGGGGGCAGACGAAAAACTGTTTTTT. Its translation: CASSQEGGADEKLFF.

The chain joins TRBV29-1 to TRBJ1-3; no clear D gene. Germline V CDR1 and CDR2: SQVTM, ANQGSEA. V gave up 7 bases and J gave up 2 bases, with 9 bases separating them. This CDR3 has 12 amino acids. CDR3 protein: CSGRTTGNTIYF. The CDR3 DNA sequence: TGCAGCGGCCGGACTACTGGAAACACCATATATTTT.

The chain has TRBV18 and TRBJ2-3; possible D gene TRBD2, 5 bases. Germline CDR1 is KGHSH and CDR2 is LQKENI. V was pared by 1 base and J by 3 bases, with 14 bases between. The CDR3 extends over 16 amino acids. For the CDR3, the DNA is TGTGCCAGCTCACCACTCCAAACGACTACGACAGATACGCAGTATTTT. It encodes CASSPLQTTTTDTQYF.

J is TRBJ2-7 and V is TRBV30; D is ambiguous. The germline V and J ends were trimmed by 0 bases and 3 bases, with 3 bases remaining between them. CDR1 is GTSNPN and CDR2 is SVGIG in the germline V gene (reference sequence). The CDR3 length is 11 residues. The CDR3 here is CAWSVHYEQYF. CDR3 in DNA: TGTGCCTGGAGTGTACACTACGAGCAGTACTTC. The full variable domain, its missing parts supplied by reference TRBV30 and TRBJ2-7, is SQTIHQWPATLVQPVGSPLSLECTVEGTSNPNLYWYRQAAGRGLQLLFYSVGIGQISSEVPQNLSASRPQDRQFILSSKKLLLSDSGFYLCAWSVHYEQYFGPGTRLTVT.